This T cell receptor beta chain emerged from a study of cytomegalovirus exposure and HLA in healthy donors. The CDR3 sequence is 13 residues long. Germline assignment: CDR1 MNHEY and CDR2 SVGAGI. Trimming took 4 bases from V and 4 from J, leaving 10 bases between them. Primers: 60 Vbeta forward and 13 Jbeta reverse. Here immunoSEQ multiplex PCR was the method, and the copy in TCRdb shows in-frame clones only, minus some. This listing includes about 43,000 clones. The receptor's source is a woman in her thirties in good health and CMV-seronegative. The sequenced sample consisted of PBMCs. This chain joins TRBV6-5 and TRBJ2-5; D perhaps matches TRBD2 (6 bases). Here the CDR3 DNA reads TGTGCCAGCAGTTCGGGAGTACGAGAGACCCAGTACTTC. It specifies CASSSGVRETQYF.